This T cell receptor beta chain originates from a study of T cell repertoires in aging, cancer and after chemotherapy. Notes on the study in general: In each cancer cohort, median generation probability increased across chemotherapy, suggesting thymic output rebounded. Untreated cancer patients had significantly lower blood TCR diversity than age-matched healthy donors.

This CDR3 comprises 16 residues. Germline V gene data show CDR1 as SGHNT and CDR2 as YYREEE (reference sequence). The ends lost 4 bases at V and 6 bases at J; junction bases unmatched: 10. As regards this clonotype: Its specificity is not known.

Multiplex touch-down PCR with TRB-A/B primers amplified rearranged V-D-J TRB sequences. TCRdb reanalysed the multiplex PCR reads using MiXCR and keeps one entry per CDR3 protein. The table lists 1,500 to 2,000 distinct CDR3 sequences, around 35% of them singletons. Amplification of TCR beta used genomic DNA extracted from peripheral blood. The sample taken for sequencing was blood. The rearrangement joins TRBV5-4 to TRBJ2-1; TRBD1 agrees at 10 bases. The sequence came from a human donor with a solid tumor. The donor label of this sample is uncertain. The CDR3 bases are TGTGCCAGCAGCCCTCCGGCGACAGGGGGCCCCAATGAGCAGTTCTTC. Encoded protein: CASSPPATGGPNEQFF.